This T cell receptor beta chain was identified in a study of long-term antiretroviral therapy in people with HIV. In the case of this clone: The antigen is not known.

Survey-level resolution applied to immunoSEQ assay v3.0. Sequencing used immunoSEQ multiplex PCR; TCRdb keeps in-frame clones, though not all of them. This sample carries over 10,000 clones, roughly 90% of them seen once, and the ten largest clones take 22%. Study-level results: The repertoire was dominated at all time points by clones expanded before ART. Repertoires with HIV possessed tighter CDR3 length spans than those of controls.

The material was unsorted PBMCs, obtained 2.1 years after starting antiretroviral therapy. The sequence came from a woman aged 35 to 49 with HIV.

The CDR3 loop is CASSLLGQLYEQYF. The CDR3 nucleotides read TGTGCCAGCAGCTTGCTCGGACAGCTCTACGAGCAGTACTTC. This sequence joins TRBV5-6 and TRBJ2-7; D perhaps matches TRBD1 (6 bases). Germline V gives CDR1 SGHDT, CDR2 YYEEEE. CDR3 length equals 14 residues. V dropped 1 base and J dropped 3 bases, with 11 bases sitting between them.